This T cell receptor (beta chain) was recorded in a study of blood T cell repertoires in COVID-19. Germline CDR1 reads LNHDA; CDR2 reads SQIVND (reference sequence). CDR3 length: 14 amino acids. The V end lost 3 bases, the J end lost 4 bases, and 10 bases lay between the germline ends. Sequencing was performed with immunoSEQ multiplex PCR; in TCRdb, only in-frame clones are kept and a portion is missing. Altogether 250,000 to 300,000 clones are present, approximately 89% being singletons, with the ten largest covering approximately 2.1%. The source is a woman in her 30s with COVID-19, enrolled during active disease. Sequenced material: peripheral blood. J is TRBJ1-3 and V is TRBV19; D not certain. The CDR3 spells CASSMWTDGNTIYF. The CDR3 DNA sequence: TGTGCCAGTAGTATGTGGACTGACGGAAACACCATATATTTT.